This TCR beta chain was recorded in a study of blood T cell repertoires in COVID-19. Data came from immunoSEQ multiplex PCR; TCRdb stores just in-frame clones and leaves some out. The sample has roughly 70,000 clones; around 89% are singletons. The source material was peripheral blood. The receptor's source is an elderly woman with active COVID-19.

CDR3 sequence (DNA): TGTGCCAGCAGCCACAGACTAGCGGGAGGAAACGAGCAGTACTTC. This codes for CASSHRLAGGNEQYF. The genes are TRBV3-1 (or the pseudogene TRBV3-2) and TRBJ2-7; 13 nucleotides match TRBD2. With 3 bases clipped from V and 5 bases from J, the junction kept 4 bases outside the gene matches. The germline V gene encodes CDR1 LGHDT and CDR2 YNNKEL (reference sequence). The CDR3 runs to 15 residues.